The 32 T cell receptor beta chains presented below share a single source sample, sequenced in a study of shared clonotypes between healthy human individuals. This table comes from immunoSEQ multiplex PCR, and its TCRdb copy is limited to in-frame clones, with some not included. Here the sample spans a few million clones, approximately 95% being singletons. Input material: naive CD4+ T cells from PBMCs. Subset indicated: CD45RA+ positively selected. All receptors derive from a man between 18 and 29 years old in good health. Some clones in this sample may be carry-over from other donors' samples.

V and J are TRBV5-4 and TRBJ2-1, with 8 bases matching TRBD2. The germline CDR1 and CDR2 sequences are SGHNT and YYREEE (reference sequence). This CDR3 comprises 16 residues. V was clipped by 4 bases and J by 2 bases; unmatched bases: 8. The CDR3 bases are TGTGCCAGCAGCGCGGGGGGCGCTTCCACCTACAATGAGCAGTTCTTC. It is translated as CASSAGGASTYNEQFF.

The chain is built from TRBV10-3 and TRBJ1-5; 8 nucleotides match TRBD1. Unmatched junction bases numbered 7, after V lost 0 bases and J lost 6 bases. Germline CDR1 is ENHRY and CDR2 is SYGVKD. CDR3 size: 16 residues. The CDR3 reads CAISESRTGRGQPQHF. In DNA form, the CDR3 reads TGTGCCATCAGTGAGTCGAGGACAGGGCGAGGTCAGCCCCAGCATTTT.

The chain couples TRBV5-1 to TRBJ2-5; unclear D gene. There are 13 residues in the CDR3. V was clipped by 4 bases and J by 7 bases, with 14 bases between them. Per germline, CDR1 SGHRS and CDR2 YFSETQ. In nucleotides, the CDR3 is TGCGCCAGCAGCGTATCGCCCCCTGGGACCCAGTACTTC. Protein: CASSVSPPGTQYF.

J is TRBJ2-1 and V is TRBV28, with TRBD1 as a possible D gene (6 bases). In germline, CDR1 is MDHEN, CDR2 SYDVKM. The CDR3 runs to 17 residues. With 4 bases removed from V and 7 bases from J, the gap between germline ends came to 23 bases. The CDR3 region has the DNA TGTGCCAGCAGTTCCCCCCCCGGACAGATCACGGGGAATGAGCAGTTCTTC. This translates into CASSSPPGQITGNEQFF.

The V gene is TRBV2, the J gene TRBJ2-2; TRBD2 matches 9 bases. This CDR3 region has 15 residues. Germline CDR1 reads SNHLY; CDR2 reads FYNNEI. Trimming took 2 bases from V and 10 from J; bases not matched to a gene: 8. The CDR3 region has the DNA TGTGCCAGCAGTGAACGTCTAGCGGGATTTCAGGAGCTGTTTTTT. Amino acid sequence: CASSERLAGFQELFF.

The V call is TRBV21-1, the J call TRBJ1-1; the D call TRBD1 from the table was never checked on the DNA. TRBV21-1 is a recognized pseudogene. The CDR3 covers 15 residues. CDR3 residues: CASSRDRGQDTEAFF. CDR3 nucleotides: TGTGCCAGCAGCAGAGACAGGGGGCAAGACACTGAAGCTTTCTTT.

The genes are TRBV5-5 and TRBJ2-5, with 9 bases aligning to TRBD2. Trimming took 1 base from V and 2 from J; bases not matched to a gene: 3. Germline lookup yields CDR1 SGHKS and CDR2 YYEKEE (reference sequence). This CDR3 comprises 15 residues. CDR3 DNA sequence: TGTGCCAGCAGCTTGCTAGCGGGGAATCAAGAGACCCAGTACTTC. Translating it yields CASSLLAGNQETQYF.

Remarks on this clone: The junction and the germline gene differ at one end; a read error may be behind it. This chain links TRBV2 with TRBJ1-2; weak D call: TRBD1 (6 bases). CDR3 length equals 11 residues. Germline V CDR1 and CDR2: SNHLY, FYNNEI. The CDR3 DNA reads TGTGCCAGCAGTAGGGCAGGGGAAAGCCCTTTC. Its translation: CASSRAGESPF.

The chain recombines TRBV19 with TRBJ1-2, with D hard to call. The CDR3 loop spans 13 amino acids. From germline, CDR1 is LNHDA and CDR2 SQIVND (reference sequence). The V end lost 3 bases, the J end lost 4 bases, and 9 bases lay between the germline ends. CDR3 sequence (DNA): TGTGCCAGTAGTATCCCTCCAGCCTATGGCTACACCTTC. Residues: CASSIPPAYGYTF.

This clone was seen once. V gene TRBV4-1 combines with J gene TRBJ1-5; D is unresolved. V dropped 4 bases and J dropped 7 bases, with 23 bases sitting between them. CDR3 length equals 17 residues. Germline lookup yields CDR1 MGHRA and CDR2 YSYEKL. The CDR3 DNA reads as TGCGCCAGCAGCCTCTTCCCGACTGGGCCGGTGAGCCAGCCCCAGCATTTT. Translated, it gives CASSLFPTGPVSQPQHF.

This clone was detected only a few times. CDR3 protein: CASGRNTGELFF. Written as DNA, the CDR3 is TGCGCCAGTGGAAGGAACACCGGGGAGCTGTTTTTT. This chain joins TRBV10-2 and TRBJ2-2; D gene ambiguous. The V end was cut by 9 bases, the J end by 1 base, with 6 bases between. The CDR3 consists of 12 residues. Germline CDR1 and CDR2: WSHSY and SAAADI.

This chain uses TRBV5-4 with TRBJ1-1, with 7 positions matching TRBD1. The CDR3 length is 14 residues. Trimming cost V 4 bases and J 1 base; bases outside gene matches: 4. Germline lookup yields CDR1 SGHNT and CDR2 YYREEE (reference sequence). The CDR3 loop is CASSEGQWNTEAFF. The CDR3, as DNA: TGTGCCAGCAGCGAGGGACAGTGGAACACTGAAGCTTTCTTT.

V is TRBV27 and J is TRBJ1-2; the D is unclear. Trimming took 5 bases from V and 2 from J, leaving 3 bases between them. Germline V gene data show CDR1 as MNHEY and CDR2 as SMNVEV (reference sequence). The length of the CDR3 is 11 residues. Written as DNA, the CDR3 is TGTGCCAGCAGTCACAACTATGGCTACACCTTC. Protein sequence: CASSHNYGYTF.

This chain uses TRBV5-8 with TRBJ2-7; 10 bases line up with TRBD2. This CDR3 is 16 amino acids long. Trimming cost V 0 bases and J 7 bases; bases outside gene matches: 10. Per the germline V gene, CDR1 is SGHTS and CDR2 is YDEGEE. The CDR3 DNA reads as TGTGCCAGCAGCTTGGCTTTGTCTAGCGGGAGTGAAGAGCAGTACTTC. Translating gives CASSLALSSGSEEQYF.

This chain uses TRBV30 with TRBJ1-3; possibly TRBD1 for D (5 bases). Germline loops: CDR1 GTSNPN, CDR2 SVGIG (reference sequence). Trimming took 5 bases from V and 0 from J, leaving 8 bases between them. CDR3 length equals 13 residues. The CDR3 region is CAWDDSSGNTIYF. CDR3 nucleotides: TGTGCCTGGGACGACAGCTCTGGAAACACCATATATTTT.

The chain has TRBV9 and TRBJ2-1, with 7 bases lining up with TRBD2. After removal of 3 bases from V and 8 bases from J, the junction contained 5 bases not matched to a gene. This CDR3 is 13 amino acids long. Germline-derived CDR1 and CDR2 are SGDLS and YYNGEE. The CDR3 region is CASSEGLIHEQFF. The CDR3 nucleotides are TGTGCCAGCAGCGAGGGACTAATCCATGAGCAGTTCTTC.

The DNA for the CDR3 is TGTGCCAGCACGATGGCTAGCGGGTTTAGCTCCTACAATGAGCAGTTCTTC. Translation gives CASTMASGFSSYNEQFF. V is TRBV28 and J is TRBJ2-1; 8 nucleotides agree with TRBD2. The trim removed 7 bases at V and 0 bases at J, leaving 11 bases unmatched. This CDR3 region has 17 residues. The germline CDR1 and CDR2 sequences are MDHEN and SYDVKM.

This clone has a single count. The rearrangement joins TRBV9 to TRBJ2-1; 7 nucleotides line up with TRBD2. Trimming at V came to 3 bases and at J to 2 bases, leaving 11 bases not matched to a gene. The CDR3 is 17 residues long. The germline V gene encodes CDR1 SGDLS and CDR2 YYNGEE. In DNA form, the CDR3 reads TGTGCCAGCAGCGGGAGAGTTTTCGCGGGAGCCTACAATGAGCAGTTCTTC. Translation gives CASSGRVFAGAYNEQFF.

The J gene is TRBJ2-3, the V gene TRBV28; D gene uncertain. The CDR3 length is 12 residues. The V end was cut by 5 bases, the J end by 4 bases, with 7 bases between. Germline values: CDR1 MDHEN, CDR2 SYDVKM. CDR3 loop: CASSERADTQYF. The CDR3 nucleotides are TGTGCCAGCAGTGAACGCGCAGATACGCAGTATTTT.

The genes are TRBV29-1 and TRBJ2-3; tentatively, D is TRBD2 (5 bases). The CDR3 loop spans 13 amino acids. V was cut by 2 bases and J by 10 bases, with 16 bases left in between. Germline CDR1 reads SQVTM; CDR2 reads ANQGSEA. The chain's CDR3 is CSVELPLGLAQYF. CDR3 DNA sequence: TGCAGCGTTGAACTACCACTAGGATTAGCGCAGTATTTT.

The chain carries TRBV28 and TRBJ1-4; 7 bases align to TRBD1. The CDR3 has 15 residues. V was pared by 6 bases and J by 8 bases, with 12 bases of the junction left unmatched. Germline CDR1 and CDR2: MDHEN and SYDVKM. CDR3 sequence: CASSPGGRGPEKLFF. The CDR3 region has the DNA TGTGCCAGCAGCCCGGGGGGGAGGGGGCCAGAAAAACTGTTTTTT. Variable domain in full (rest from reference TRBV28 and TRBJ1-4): DVKVTQSSRYLVKRTGEKVFLECVQDMDHENMFWYRQDPGLGLRLIYFSYDVKMKEKGDIPEGYSVSREKKERFSLILESASTNQTSMYLCASSPGGRGPEKLFFGSGTQLSVL.

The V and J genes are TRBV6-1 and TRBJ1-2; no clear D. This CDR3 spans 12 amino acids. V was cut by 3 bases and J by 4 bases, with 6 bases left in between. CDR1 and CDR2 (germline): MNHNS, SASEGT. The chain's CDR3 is CASSETTYGYTF. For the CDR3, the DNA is TGTGCCAGCAGTGAGACGACCTATGGCTACACCTTC.

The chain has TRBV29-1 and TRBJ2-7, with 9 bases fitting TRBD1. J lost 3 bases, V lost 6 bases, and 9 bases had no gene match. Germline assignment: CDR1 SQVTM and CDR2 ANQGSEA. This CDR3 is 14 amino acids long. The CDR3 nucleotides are TGCAGCGTCGACCCCGGGACAGGGAGCTACGAGCAGTACTTC. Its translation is CSVDPGTGSYEQYF.

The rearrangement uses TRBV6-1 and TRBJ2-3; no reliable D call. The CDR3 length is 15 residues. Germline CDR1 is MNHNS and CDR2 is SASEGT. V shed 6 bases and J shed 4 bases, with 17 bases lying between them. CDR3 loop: CASRVLGLISDTQYF. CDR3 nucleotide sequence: TGTGCCAGCAGGGTACTGGGGTTGATTTCAGATACGCAGTATTTT.

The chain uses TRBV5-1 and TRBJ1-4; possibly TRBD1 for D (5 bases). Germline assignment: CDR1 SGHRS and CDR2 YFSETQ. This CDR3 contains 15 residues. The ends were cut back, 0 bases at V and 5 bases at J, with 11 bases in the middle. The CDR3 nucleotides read TGCGCCAGCAGCTTGGATGGGGCGCGGAATGAAAAACTGTTTTTT. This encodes CASSLDGARNEKLFF.

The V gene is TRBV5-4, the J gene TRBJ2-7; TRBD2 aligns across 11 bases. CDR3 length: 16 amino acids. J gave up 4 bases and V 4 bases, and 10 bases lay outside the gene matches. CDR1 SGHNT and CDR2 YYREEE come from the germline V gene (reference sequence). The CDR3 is CASSELAGGPRYEQYF. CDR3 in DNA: TGTGCCAGCAGCGAATTAGCGGGAGGGCCGAGGTACGAGCAGTACTTC.

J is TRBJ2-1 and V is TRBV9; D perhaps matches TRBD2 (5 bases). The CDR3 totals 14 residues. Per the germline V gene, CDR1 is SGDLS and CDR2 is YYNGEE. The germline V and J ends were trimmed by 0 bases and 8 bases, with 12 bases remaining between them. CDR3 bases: TGTGCCAGCAGCGTAGCTTCGAGTAGCGATGAGCAGTTCTTC. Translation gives CASSVASSSDEQFF.

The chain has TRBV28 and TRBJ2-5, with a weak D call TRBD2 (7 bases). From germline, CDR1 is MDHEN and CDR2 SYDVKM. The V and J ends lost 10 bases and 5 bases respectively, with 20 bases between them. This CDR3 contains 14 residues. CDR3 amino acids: CATQLTGGSETQYF. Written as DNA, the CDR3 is TGTGCCACTCAATTGACGGGGGGCTCGGAGACCCAGTACTTC.

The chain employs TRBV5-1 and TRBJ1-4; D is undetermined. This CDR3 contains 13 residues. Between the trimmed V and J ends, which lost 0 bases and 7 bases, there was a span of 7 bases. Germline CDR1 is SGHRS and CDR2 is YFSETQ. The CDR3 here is CASSLEPAEKLFF. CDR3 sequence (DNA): TGCGCCAGCAGCTTGGAACCAGCTGAAAAACTGTTTTTT.

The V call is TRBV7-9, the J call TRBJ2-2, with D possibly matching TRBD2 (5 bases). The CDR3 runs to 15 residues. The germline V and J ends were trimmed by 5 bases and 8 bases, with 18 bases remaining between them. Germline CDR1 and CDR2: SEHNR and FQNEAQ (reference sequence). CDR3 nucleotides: TGTGCCAGCAGCCCCGGGAATGCGGCATGGGGGGAGCTGTTTTTT. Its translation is CASSPGNAAWGELFF.

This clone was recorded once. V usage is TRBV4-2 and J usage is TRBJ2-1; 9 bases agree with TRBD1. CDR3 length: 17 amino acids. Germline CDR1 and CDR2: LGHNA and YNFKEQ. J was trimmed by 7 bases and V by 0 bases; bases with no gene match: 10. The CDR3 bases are TGTGCCAGCAGCCAAGAATGGGGGGGACAGGGATTGAATGAGCAGTTCTTC. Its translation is CASSQEWGGQGLNEQFF.

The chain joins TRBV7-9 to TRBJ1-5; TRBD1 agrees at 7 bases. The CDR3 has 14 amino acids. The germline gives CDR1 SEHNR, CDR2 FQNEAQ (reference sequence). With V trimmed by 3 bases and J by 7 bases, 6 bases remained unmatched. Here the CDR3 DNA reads TGTGCCAGCAGCTTCGACAGGGTAGGCCAGCCCCAGCATTTT. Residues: CASSFDRVGQPQHF.